The source of this TCR beta chain is a study of early T cells in non-severe SARS-CoV-2 infection. Across the study: Bulk RNA from unsorted whole blood was sequenced; chains were unpaired.

Study outcomes and limitations: Reliance on VDJdb matching favored anti-spike CD8 responses; private and CD4 specificities were missed.

Individual cDNA molecules each received unique molecular identifiers attached to them. TCRdb used MiXCR to reprocess the 5' RACE reads, holding one entry per CDR3 protein. This sample has about 22,000 distinct CDR3 sequences; 4.7% occur once, and the top ten carry 16%. The CDR3 runs to 13 residues. The germline CDR1 and CDR2 sequences are SGHRS and YFSETQ. V lost 0 bases and J 7 bases, leaving 8 bases between the germline ends. This clonotype has just a few counts. Its antigen is as yet unknown. The specimen was whole blood. This chain uses TRBV5-1 with TRBJ2-4; maybe TRBD2 (5 bases). The clonotype was recovered from an adult who was a healthcare worker with PCR-confirmed SARS-CoV-2 infection or an uninfected control (not recorded which). In DNA, the CDR3 is TGCGCCAGCAGCTTGGACCCGGGGAACATTCAGTACTTC. It yields the protein CASSLDPGNIQYF.